This T cell receptor (beta chain) was sequenced during a study of cytotoxic CD8 clonotypes in ibrutinib-treated CLL. Only in-frame clones appear in the TCRdb table, and some are missing; sequencing was by immunoSEQ multiplex PCR. This sample yields around 300,000 clones, of which roughly 85% are seen a single time; more than 6% belongs to the top ten. Per germline, CDR1 LNHDA and CDR2 SQIVND (reference sequence). The CDR3 spans 15 residues. V was shortened by 1 base and J by 3 bases, with 13 bases between the two germline ends. The sequence was collected from a human donor with chronic lymphocytic leukemia. This sequence joins TRBV19 and TRBJ2-7; the D gene is possibly TRBD1 (6 bases). This material consisted of PBMCs, taken before ibrutinib treatment. As DNA, the CDR3 is TGTGCCAGTAGTATAGGGACAGATATGAGCTACGAGCAGTACTTC. Amino acids: CASSIGTDMSYEQYF.